These 13 T cell receptor beta chains came from one sample sequenced in a study of control samples from healthy donors and cancer patients. The repertoire was sequenced with immunoSEQ multiplex PCR; TCRdb's copy has only in-frame clones and lacks some. There are about 410,000 clones in the sample; approximately 90% occur only once, and 5% to 8% lies in the top ten. The specimen was PBMCs. These receptors originate from a man between 35 and 55 years old with head and neck cancer.

Only one count was recorded for this clone. The V gene is TRBV28, the J gene TRBJ1-3; weak D call: TRBD1 (5 bases). Germline CDR1 and CDR2: MDHEN and SYDVKM. The V and J ends lost 4 bases and 2 bases respectively, with 12 bases between them. The CDR3 totals 15 residues. The chain's CDR3 is CASSSPGVAGNTIYF. CDR3 in DNA: TGTGCCAGCAGTTCGCCGGGGGTAGCTGGAAACACCATATATTTT.

The chain is built from TRBV6-4 and TRBJ1-2; D call uncertain. Looked up from germline, CDR1 is MRHNA and CDR2 is SNTAGT. Trimming left V 5 bases short and J 7 bases short, with 23 bases between. CDR3 length equals 16 residues. CDR3 nucleotides: TGTGCCAGCAGTATGCGGGAGGGATTCGGTTCCGGTGGCTACACCTTC. This encodes CASSMREGFGSGGYTF.

CDR3 in amino acids: CASSPLRTGAVADTQYF. The CDR3 DNA reads TGTGCCAGCAGCCCACTCCGGACAGGGGCGGTCGCAGATACGCAGTATTTT. This sequence joins TRBV3-1 (or the pseudogene TRBV3-2) and TRBJ2-3; 9 nucleotides align to TRBD1. Germline CDR1 LGHDT, CDR2 YNNKEL (reference sequence). CDR3 size: 17 residues. With 4 bases clipped from V and 4 bases from J, the junction kept 12 bases outside the gene matches.

The V gene is TRBV10-2, the J gene TRBJ2-3, with 8 bases aligning to TRBD1. CDR3 length: 16 residues. CDR1 and CDR2 (germline): WSHSY, SAAADI. Trimming took 6 bases from V and 2 from J; bases not matched to a gene: 10. The DNA for the CDR3 is TGCGCCAGCAGAGCCGGGACAGGAGCCTTCACAGATACGCAGTATTTT. Translating gives CASRAGTGAFTDTQYF.

This clone is a singleton in its sample. This chain links TRBV5-4 with TRBJ1-4; 9 positions agree with TRBD1. The trim removed 4 bases at V and 4 bases at J, leaving 5 bases unmatched. CDR1 is SGHNT, CDR2 YYREEE, per germline (reference sequence). The CDR3 length is 15 residues. CDR3 amino acids: CASSVQGADNEKLFF. CDR3 nucleotides: TGTGCCAGCAGCGTACAGGGGGCCGATAATGAAAAACTGTTTTTT.

This chain uses TRBV9 with TRBJ1-6, with D perhaps TRBD1 (5 bases). CDR1 and CDR2 from the germline V gene are SGDLS and YYNGEE. This CDR3 comprises 14 residues. The V gene lost 1 base and the J gene lost 7 bases, with 9 bases spanning the gap. CDR3 coding DNA: TGTGCCAGCAGCGTAAACGACAGAAATTCACCCCTCCACTTT. This translates into CASSVNDRNSPLHF.

J is TRBJ1-1 and V is TRBV11-1; a weak D match, TRBD1 (6 bases). Trimming took 1 base from V and 9 from J, leaving 18 bases between them. Germline CDR1 SGHAT, CDR2 FQDESV (reference sequence). CDR3 size: 15 residues. In nucleotides, the CDR3 is TGTGCCAGCAGCTTAGAACGGAGGGGACAAAATCAAGCTTTCTTT. Amino acid sequence: CASSLERRGQNQAFF.

The chain is built from TRBV6-1 and TRBJ2-1, with D maybe TRBD2 (7 bases). The germline V gene has CDR1 MNHNS and CDR2 SASEGT. CDR3 length equals 15 residues. Trimming took 2 bases from V and 9 from J, leaving 17 bases between them. CDR3 sequence: CASSERGAGGIEQFF. The CDR3 nucleotides are TGTGCCAGCAGTGAAAGGGGGGCCGGGGGGATTGAGCAGTTCTTC.

This clone came up once. The chain is built from TRBV5-5 and TRBJ1-4; 7 bases are a match to TRBD1. This CDR3 is 16 amino acids long. Germline lookup yields CDR1 SGHKS and CDR2 YYEKEE (reference sequence). After removal of 0 bases from V and 4 bases from J, the junction contained 6 bases not matched to a gene. The chain's CDR3 is CASSLAGDSLNEKLFF. The CDR3, as DNA: TGTGCCAGCAGCTTGGCCGGGGACAGCCTTAATGAAAAACTGTTTTTT.

The V and J genes are TRBV30 and TRBJ2-1; TRBD2 matches 7 bases. Germline V gene data show CDR1 as GTSNPN and CDR2 as SVGIG (reference sequence). This CDR3 contains 15 residues. V gave up 2 bases and J gave up 6 bases; unmatched junction bases: 10. The CDR3 DNA reads TGTGCCTGGAGTTCAACTAGCGCCTTCGCCAATGAGCAGTTCTTC. Translation gives CAWSSTSAFANEQFF. Drawing the rest from reference TRBV30 and TRBJ2-1, the complete variable domain is SQTIHQWPATLVQPVGSPLSLECTVEGTSNPNLYWYRQAAGRGLQLLFYSVGIGQISSEVPQNLSASRPQDRQFILSSKKLLLSDSGFYLCAWSSTSAFANEQFFGPGTRLTVL.

The DNA for the CDR3 is TGTGCCAGCAGCTTAGAACTAGCGGGGGGAGAGACCCAGTACTTC. The encoded protein is CASSLELAGGETQYF. The rearrangement links TRBV7-2 to TRBJ2-5; 12 nucleotides match TRBD2. V lost 1 base to trimming and J lost 4 bases; unmatched junction nucleotides: 1. Germline V gene data show CDR1 as SGHTA and CDR2 as FQGNSA. The CDR3 spans 15 residues. The complete variable domain, with remaining parts taken from reference TRBV7-2 and TRBJ2-5, reads GAGVSQSPSNKVTEKGKDVELRCDPISGHTALYWYRQSLGQGLEFLIYFQGNSAPDKSGLPSDRFSAERTGGSVSTLTIQRTQQEDSAVYLCASSLELAGGETQYFGPGTRLLVL.

The chain is built from TRBV19 and TRBJ1-2; 11 bases match TRBD1. From germline, CDR1 is LNHDA and CDR2 SQIVND (reference sequence). This CDR3 is built from 14 residues. Trimming cost V 4 bases and J 8 bases; bases outside gene matches: 6. The CDR3 here is CASSSGQGALGYTF. CDR3 DNA sequence: TGTGCCAGTAGTAGCGGACAGGGGGCCTTGGGCTACACCTTC.

V gene TRBV5-6 combines with J gene TRBJ2-7; tentatively, D is TRBD1 or TRBD2 (5 bases each). V was trimmed by 7 bases and J by 7 bases, leaving 15 bases between them. Germline loops: CDR1 SGHDT, CDR2 YYEEEE. CDR3 length equals 12 residues. CDR3 amino acids: CASGGQGGEQYF. As DNA, the CDR3 is TGTGCCAGCGGCGGGCAGGGCGGGGAGCAGTACTTC.